Below, 8 T cell receptor beta chains from the same sample are listed, as sequenced in a study of shared clonotypes between healthy human individuals. Profiled with immunoSEQ multiplex PCR; TCRdb holds only in-frame clones, not every one. The repertoire holds 760,000 or so clones, with 96% as singletons. CD45RO-negative CD8 cells positively selected for CCR7 made up the naive population, which excluded terminally differentiated effector memory CD45RA+ cells. Sequencing was done on a sample of naive CD8+ T cells sorted from blood. The receptors shown here come from a man aged 25 to 45 in good health.

The chain is built from TRBV27 and TRBJ2-1; 11 nucleotides align to TRBD2. V was pared by 4 bases and J by 2 bases, with 1 base of the junction left unmatched. The CDR3 has 15 residues. CDR1 and CDR2 (germline): MNHEY, SMNVEV (reference sequence). CDR3 residues: CASSSGLAAYNEQFF. The CDR3 bases are TGTGCCAGCAGTTCGGGACTAGCGGCCTACAATGAGCAGTTCTTC.

The J gene is TRBJ2-7, the V gene TRBV27, with 7 bases fitting TRBD1. The germline CDR1 and CDR2 sequences are MNHEY and SMNVEV (reference sequence). The CDR3 length is 15 residues. V was pared by 3 bases and J by 2 bases, with 7 bases of the junction left unmatched. CDR3 in DNA: TGTGCCAGCAGTTTCCTTTGGGACAGAGCCTACGAGCAGTACTTC. It specifies CASSFLWDRAYEQYF.

The chain uses TRBV5-1 and TRBJ2-7; TRBD1 agrees at 9 bases. This CDR3 has 15 amino acids. CDR1 and CDR2 from the germline V gene are SGHRS and YFSETQ. The V segment lost 2 bases and the J segment 4 bases; nucleotides outside the gene matches: 7. Here the CDR3 DNA reads TGCGCCAGCAGCTTTAGGGGACAGGGTGGTTACGAGCAGTACTTC. Translating it yields CASSFRGQGGYEQYF.

This chain joins TRBV29-1 and TRBJ2-2, with no clear D. The germline V gene has CDR1 SQVTM and CDR2 ANQGSEA. The CDR3 loop spans 13 amino acids. V gave up 1 base and J gave up 5 bases, with 8 bases separating them. Here the CDR3 DNA reads TGCAGCGTTGAAGGGACGGATACCGGGGAGCTGTTTTTT. Translation: CSVEGTDTGELFF.

The J gene is TRBJ2-3, the V gene TRBV27; 7 nucleotides align to TRBD2. Germline lookup yields CDR1 MNHEY and CDR2 SMNVEV (reference sequence). J gave up 5 bases and V 7 bases, and 9 bases lay outside the gene matches. This CDR3 region has 14 residues. The CDR3 spells CASTRAGTLDTQYF. Written as DNA, the CDR3 is TGTGCCAGCACCCGAGCGGGAACACTAGATACGCAGTATTTT.

The CDR3 bases are TGTGCCAGCAGTGTCTACCCAGGTTCCTACGAGCAGTACTTC. Translation gives CASSVYPGSYEQYF. The chain joins TRBV2 to TRBJ2-7; unclear D gene. The germline V gene has CDR1 SNHLY and CDR2 FYNNEI. The ends were cut back, 4 bases at V and 1 base at J, with 11 bases in the middle. CDR3 length: 14 residues.

This CDR3 reads CASSYGFGQGSYEQYF. The CDR3 region has the DNA TGTGCCAGCAGTTACGGCTTCGGACAGGGATCATACGAGCAGTACTTC. The chain links TRBV6-6 to TRBJ2-7; 8 nucleotides align to TRBD1. Looked up from germline, CDR1 is MNHNY and CDR2 is SVGAGI (reference sequence). The CDR3 consists of 16 residues. J was trimmed by 4 bases and V by 2 bases; bases with no gene match: 10.

The J gene is TRBJ2-7, the V gene TRBV7-2; a weak D match, TRBD2 (6 bases). The CDR3 loop spans 13 amino acids. The germline V gene has CDR1 SGHTA and CDR2 FQGNSA. With 8 bases removed from V and 0 bases from J, the gap between germline ends came to 11 bases. CDR3 nucleotides: TGTGCCAGCCGGGAGTCCCCCTCCTACGAGCAGTACTTC. It codes for CASRESPSYEQYF.